This TCR beta chain was sequenced during a study of control samples from healthy donors and cancer patients. The CDR3 is 12 amino acids. The germline V gene has CDR1 MNHNY and CDR2 SVGAGI (reference sequence). Trimming removed 8 bases from V and 1 base from J, with 9 bases in between. The data were produced by immunoSEQ multiplex PCR, yet TCRdb's version contains in-frame clones alone and is incomplete. Found here are 150,000 to 200,000 clones, approximately 95% of them singletons; the top ten hold over 1.3%. The sequence was obtained from a man aged 18 to 35 in good health. V usage is TRBV6-6 and J usage is TRBJ2-7; unclear D gene. Material: blood. CDR3 nucleotide sequence: TGTGCCAGCGGACGTCTATCCTACGAGCAGTACTTC. Translated, it gives CASGRLSYEQYF.